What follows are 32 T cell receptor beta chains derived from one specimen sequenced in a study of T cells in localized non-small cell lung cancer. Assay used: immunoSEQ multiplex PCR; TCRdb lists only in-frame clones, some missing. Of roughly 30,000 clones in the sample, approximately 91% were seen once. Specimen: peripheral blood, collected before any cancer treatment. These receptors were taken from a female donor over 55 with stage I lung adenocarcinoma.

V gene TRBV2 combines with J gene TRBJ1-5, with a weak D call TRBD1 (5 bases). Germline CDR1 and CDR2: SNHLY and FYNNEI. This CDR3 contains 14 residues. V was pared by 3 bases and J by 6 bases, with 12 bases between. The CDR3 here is CASSDREIRQPQHF. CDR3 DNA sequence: TGTGCCAGCAGTGACAGGGAAATACGTCAGCCCCAGCATTTT.

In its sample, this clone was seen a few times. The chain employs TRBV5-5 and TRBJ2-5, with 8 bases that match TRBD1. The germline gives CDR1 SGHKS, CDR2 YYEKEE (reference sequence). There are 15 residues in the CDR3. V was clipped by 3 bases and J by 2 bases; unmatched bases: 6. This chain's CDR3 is CASSSNRGSQETQYF. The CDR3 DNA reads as TGTGCCAGCAGCTCAAACAGGGGGAGTCAAGAGACCCAGTACTTC.

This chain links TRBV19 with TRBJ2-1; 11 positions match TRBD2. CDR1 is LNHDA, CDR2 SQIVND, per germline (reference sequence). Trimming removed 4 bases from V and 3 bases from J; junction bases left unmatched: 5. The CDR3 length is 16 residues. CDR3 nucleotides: TGTGCCAGTAGTAAGGCCGGACTAGCGGGCTACAATGAGCAGTTCTTC. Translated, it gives CASSKAGLAGYNEQFF.

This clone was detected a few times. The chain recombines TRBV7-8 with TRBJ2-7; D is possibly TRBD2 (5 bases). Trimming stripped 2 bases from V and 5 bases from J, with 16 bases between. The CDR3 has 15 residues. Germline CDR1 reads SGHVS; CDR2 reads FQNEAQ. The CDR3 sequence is CASSLFRGSLNEQYF. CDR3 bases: TGTGCCAGCAGCTTATTTCGTGGGAGTCTTAACGAGCAGTACTTC.

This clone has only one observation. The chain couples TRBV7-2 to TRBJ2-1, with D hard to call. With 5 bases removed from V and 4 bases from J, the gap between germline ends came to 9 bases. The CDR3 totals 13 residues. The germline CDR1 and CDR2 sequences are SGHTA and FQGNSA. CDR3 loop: CASSIGEYNEQFF. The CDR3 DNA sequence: TGTGCCAGCAGCATTGGAGAATACAATGAGCAGTTCTTC.

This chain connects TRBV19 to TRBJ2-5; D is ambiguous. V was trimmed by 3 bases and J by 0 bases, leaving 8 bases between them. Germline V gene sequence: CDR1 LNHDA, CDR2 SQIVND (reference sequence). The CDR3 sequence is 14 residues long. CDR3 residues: CASSITVHQETQYF. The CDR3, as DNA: TGTGCCAGTAGTATTACCGTACACCAAGAGACCCAGTACTTC.

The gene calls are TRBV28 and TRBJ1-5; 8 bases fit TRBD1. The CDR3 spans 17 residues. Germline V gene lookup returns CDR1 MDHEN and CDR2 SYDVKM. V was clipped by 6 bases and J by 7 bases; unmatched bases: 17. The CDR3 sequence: CASSLETLDRDGQPQHF. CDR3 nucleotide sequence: TGTGCCAGCAGCCTCGAAACCCTGGACAGGGACGGACAGCCCCAGCATTTT.

The CDR3 region is CASSPEGGVNTGELFF. The CDR3 region has the DNA TGCGCCAGCAGCCCGGAGGGCGGGGTGAACACCGGGGAGCTGTTTTTT. The V and J genes are TRBV5-1 and TRBJ2-2, with TRBD2 as a possible D gene (6 bases). CDR1 and CDR2 (germline): SGHRS, YFSETQ. Trimming stripped 4 bases from V and 1 base from J, with 14 bases between. The CDR3 is 16 residues long.

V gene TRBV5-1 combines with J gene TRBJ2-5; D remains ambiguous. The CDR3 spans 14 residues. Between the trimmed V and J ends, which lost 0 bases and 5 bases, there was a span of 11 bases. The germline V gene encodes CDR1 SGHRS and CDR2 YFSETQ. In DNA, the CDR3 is TGCGCCAGCAGCTTGGTGGGGTTCGGGGAGACCCAGTACTTC. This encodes CASSLVGFGETQYF. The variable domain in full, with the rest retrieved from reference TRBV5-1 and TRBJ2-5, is KAGVTQTPRYLIKTRGQQVTLSCSPISGHRSVSWYQQTPGQGLQFLFEYFSETQRNKGNFPGRFSGRQFSNSRSEMNVSTLELGDSALYLCASSLVGFGETQYFGPGTRLLVL.

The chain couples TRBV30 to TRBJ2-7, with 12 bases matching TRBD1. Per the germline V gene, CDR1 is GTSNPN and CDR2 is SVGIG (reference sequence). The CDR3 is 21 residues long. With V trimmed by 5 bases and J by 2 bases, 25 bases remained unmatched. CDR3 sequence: CAWGGQPGTGGFGSGPYEQYF. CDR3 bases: TGTGCCTGGGGGGGACAACCGGGGACAGGGGGCTTCGGTAGCGGCCCCTACGAGCAGTACTTC. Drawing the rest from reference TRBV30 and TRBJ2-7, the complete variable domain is SQTIHQWPATLVQPVGSPLSLECTVEGTSNPNLYWYRQAAGRGLQLLFYSVGIGQISSEVPQNLSASRPQDRQFILSSKKLLLSDSGFYLCAWGGQPGTGGFGSGPYEQYFGPGTRLTVT.

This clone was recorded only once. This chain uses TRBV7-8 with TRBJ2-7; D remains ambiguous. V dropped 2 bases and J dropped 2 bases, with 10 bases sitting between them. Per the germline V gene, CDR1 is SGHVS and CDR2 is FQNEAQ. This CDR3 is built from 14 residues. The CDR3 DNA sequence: TGTGCCAGCAGCTTAAACACGGGCACCTACGAGCAGTACTTC. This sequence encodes CASSLNTGTYEQYF.

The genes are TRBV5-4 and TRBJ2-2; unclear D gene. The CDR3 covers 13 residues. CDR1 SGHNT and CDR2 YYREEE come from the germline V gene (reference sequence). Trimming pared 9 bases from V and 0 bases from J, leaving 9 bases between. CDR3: CANTHPNTGELFF. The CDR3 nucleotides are TGTGCCAACACACATCCGAACACCGGGGAGCTGTTTTTT.

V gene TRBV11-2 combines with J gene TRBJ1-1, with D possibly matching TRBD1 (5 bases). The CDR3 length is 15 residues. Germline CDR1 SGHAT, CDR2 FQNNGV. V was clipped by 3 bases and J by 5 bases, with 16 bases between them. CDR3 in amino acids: CASSFSISGGTEAFF. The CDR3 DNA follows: TGTGCCAGCAGCTTCAGCATATCTGGGGGAACTGAAGCTTTCTTT.

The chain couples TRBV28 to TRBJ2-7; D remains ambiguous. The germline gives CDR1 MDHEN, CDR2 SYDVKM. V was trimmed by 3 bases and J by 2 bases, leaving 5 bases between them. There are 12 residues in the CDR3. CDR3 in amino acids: CASSLKPYEQYF. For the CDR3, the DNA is TGTGCCAGCAGTTTGAAACCCTACGAGCAGTACTTC.

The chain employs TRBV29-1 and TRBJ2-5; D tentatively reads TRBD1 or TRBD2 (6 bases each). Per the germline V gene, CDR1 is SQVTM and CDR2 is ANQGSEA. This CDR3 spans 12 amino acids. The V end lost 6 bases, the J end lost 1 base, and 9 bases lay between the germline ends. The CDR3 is CSVGGFQETQYF. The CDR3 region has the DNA TGCAGCGTAGGGGGGTTCCAAGAGACCCAGTACTTC.

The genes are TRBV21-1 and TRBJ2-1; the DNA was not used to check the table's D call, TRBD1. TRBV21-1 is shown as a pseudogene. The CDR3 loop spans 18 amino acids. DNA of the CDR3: TGTGCCAGCAGCAAAGGAACAGGTTTGGGGACAGACTTGCATGAGCAGTTCTTC. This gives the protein CASSKGTGLGTDLHEQFF.

The CDR3 is CASSAAPGLRGAGELFF. CDR3 sequence (DNA): TGTGCCAGCAGCGCGGCGCCGGGACTGAGGGGGGCTGGGGAGCTGTTTTTT. The chain combines TRBV9 with TRBJ2-2; tentatively, D is TRBD1 or TRBD2 (6 bases each). The CDR3 length is 17 residues. Trimming shortened V by 3 bases and J by 8 bases, and 23 bases separated the two germline ends. The germline gives CDR1 SGDLS, CDR2 YYNGEE.

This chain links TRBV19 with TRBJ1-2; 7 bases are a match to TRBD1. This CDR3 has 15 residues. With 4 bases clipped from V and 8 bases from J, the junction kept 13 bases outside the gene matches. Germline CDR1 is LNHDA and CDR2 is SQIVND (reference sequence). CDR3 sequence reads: CASSTPLDRWRGYTF. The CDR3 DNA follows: TGTGCCAGTAGTACGCCTCTGGACAGGTGGAGGGGCTACACCTTC.

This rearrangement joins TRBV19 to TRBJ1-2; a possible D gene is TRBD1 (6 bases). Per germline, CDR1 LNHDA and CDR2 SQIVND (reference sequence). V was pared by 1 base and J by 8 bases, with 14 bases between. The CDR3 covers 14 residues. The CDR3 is CASSIVADSFGYTF. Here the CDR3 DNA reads TGTGCCAGTAGTATAGTGGCGGACAGCTTCGGCTACACCTTC.

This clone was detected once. Here the CDR3 reads CASSPNPGVQETQYF. In nucleotides, the CDR3 is TGCGCCAGCAGCCCTAACCCTGGGGTCCAAGAGACCCAGTACTTC. V usage is TRBV5-1 and J usage is TRBJ2-5; D gene unclear. This CDR3 has 15 residues. Between the trimmed V and J ends, which lost 4 bases and 1 base, there was a span of 14 bases. The germline gives CDR1 SGHRS, CDR2 YFSETQ. Looking up the rest from reference TRBV5-1 and TRBJ2-5 gives the full variable domain: KAGVTQTPRYLIKTRGQQVTLSCSPISGHRSVSWYQQTPGQGLQFLFEYFSETQRNKGNFPGRFSGRQFSNSRSEMNVSTLELGDSALYLCASSPNPGVQETQYFGPGTRLLVL.

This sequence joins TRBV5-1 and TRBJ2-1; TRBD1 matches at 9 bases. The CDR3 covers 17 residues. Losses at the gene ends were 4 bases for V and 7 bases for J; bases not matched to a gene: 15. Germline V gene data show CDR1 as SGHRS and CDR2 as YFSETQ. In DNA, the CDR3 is TGCGCCAGCAGCCCGGGTGGAGGGACAGGGCCGACTAATGAGCAGTTCTTC. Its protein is CASSPGGGTGPTNEQFF.

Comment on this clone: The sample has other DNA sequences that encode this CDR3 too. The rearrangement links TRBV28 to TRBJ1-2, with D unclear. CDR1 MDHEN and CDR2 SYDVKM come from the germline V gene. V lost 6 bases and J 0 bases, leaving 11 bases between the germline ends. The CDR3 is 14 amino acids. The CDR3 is CASSRPGANYGYTF. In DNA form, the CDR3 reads TGTGCCAGCAGCCGACCGGGAGCTAACTATGGCTACACCTTC.

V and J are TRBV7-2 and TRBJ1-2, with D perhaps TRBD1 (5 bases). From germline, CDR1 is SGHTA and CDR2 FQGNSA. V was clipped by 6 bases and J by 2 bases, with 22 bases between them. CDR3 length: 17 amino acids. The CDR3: CASSIRDAGRRNYGYTF. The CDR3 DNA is TGTGCCAGCAGTATAAGGGATGCAGGGCGAAGAAACTATGGCTACACCTTC.

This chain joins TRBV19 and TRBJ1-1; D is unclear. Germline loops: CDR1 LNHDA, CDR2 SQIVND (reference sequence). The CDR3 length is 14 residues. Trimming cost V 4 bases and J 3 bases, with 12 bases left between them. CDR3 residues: CASSTVLLDTEAFF. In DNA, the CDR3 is TGTGCCAGTAGTACCGTATTACTGGACACTGAAGCTTTCTTT. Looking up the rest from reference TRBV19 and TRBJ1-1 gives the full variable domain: DGGITQSPKYLFRKEGQNVTLSCEQNLNHDAMYWYRQDPGQGLRLIYYSQIVNDFQKGDIAEGYSVSREKKESFPLTVTSAQKNPTAFYLCASSTVLLDTEAFFGQGTRLTVV.

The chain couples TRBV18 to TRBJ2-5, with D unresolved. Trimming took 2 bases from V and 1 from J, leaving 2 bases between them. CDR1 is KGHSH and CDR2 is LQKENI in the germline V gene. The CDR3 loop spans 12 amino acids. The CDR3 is CASSPAQETQYF. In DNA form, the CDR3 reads TGTGCCAGCTCACCAGCCCAAGAGACCCAGTACTTC.

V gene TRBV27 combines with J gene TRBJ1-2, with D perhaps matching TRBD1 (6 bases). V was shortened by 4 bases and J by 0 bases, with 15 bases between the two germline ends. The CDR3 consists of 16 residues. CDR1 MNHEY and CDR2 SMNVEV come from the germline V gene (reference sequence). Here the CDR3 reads CASSSRTAVTNYGYTF. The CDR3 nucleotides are TGTGCCAGCAGTTCCCGGACAGCTGTTACTAACTATGGCTACACCTTC.

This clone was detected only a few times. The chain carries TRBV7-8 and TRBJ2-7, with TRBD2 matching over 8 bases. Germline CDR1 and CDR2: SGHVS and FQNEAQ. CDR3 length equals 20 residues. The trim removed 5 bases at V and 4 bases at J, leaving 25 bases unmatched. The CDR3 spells CASSQRGGQGFRGLRYEQYF. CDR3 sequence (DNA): TGTGCCAGCAGCCAACGGGGGGGCCAGGGATTTCGGGGACTTAGGTACGAGCAGTACTTC.

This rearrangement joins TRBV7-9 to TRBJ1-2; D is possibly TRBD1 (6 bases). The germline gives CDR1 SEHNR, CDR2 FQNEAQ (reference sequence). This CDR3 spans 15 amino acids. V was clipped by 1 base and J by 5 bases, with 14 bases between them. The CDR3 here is CASSLEAGVRYGYTF. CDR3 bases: TGTGCCAGCAGCTTAGAGGCAGGGGTACGATATGGCTACACCTTC.

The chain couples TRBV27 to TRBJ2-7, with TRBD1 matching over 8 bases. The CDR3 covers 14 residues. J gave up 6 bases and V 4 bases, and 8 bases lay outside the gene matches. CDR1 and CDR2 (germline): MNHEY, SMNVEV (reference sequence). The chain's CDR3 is CASSSGQGEGEQYF. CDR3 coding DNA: TGTGCCAGCAGTTCAGGACAGGGAGAGGGCGAGCAGTACTTC.

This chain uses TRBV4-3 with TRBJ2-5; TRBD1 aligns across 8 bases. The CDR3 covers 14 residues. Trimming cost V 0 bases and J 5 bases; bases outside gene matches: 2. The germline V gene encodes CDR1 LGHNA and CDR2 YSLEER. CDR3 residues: CASSQEWTGETQYF. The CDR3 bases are TGCGCCAGCAGCCAAGAGTGGACAGGGGAGACCCAGTACTTC.

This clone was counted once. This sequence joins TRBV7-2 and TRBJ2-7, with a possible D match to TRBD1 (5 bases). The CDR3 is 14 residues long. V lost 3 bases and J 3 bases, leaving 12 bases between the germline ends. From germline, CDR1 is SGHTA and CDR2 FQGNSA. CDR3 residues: CASSFRQSLYEQYF. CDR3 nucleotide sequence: TGTGCCAGCAGCTTCCGACAGAGTCTCTACGAGCAGTACTTC.

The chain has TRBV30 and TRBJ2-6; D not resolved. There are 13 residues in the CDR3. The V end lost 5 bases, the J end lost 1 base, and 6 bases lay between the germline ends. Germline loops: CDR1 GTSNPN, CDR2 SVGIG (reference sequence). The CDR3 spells CAWGTSGANVLTF. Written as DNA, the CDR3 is TGTGCCTGGGGCACTTCTGGGGCCAACGTCCTGACTTTC.